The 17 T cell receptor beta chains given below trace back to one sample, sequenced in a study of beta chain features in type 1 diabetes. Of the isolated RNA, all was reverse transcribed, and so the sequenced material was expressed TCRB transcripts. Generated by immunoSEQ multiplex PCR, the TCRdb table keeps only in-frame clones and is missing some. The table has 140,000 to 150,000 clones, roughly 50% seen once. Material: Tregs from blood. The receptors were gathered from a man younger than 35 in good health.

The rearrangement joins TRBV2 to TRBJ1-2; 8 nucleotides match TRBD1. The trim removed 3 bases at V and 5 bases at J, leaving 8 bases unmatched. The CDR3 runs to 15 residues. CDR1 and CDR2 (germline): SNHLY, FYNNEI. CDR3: CASSEYGTGLYGYTF. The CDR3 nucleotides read TGTGCCAGCAGTGAGTACGGGACAGGTCTTTATGGCTACACCTTC.

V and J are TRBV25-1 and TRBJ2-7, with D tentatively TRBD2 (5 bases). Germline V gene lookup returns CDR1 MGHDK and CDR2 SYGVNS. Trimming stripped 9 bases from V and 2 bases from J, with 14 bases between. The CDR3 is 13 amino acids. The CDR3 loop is CASTSGNPYEQYF. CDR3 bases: TGTGCCAGTACATCGGGGAATCCCTACGAGCAGTACTTC.

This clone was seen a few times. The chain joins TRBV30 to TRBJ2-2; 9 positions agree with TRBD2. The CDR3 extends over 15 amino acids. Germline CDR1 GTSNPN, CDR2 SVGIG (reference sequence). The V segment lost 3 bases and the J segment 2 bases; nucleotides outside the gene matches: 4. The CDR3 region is CAWRLAGANTGELFF. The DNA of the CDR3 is TGTGCCTGGAGGTTAGCGGGGGCTAACACCGGGGAGCTGTTTTTT.

This CDR3 reads CASSPGRFDGGSSYNSPLHF. The DNA for the CDR3 is TGCGCCAGCAGCCCGGGGCGTTTTGATGGGGGCAGCTCCTATAATTCACCCCTCCACTTT. V gene TRBV5-1 combines with J gene TRBJ1-6, with a weak D call TRBD1 (6 bases). Germline CDR1 SGHRS, CDR2 YFSETQ. This CDR3 comprises 20 residues. Trimming cost V 4 bases and J 0 bases, with 23 bases left between them.

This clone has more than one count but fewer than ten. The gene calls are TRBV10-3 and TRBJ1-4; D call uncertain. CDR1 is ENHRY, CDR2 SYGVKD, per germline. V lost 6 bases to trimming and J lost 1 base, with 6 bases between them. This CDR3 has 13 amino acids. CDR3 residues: CAIRRGTNEKLFF. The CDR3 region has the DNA TGTGCCATCAGGCGCGGAACTAATGAAAAACTGTTTTTT.

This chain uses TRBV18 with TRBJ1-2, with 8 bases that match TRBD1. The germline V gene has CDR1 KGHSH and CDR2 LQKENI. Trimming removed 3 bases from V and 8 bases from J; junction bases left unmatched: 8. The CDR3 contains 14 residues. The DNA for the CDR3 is TGTGCCAGCTCACCTAGAGACAGGGGCCTCGGCTACACCTTC. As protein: CASSPRDRGLGYTF.

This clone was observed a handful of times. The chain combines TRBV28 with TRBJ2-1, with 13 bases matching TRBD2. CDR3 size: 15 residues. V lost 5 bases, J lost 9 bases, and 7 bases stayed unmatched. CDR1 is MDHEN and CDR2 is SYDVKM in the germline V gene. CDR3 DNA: TGTGCCAGCAGTCCTGGACTAGCGGGAGTAACTGAGCAGTTCTTC. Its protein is CASSPGLAGVTEQFF.

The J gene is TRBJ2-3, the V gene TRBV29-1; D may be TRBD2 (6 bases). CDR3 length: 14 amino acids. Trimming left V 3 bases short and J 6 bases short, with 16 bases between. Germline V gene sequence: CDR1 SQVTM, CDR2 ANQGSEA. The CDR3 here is CSVDFRGTLDTQYF. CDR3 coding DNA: TGCAGCGTTGATTTTCGGGGGACTTTGGATACGCAGTATTTT.

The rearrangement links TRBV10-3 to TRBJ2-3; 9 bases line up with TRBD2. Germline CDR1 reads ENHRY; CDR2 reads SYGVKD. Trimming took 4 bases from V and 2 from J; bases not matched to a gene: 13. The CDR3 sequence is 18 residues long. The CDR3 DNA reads TGTGCCATCAGTGCCCTTGACCCTGCGGGGGGGTTCACAGATACGCAGTATTTT. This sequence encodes CAISALDPAGGFTDTQYF.

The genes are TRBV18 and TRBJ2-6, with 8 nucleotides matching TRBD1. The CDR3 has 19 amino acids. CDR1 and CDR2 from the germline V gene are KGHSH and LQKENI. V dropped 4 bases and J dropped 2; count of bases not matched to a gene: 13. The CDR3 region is CASSRLIQDRAAGANVLTF. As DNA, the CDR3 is TGTGCCAGCTCACGACTAATTCAGGACAGGGCGGCTGGGGCCAACGTCCTGACTTTC.

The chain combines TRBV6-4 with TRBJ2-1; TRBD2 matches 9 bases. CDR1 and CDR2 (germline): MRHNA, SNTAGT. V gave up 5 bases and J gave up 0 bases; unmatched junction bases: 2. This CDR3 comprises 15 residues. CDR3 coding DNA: TGTGCCAGCAGTTATAGCGGGAGCTCCTACAATGAGCAGTTCTTC. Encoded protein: CASSYSGSSYNEQFF.

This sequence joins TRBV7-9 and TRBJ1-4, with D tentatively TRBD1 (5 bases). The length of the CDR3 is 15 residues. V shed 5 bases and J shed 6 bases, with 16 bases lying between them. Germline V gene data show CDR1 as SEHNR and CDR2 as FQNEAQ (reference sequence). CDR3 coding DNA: TGTGCCAGCAGCCCGCGTCGGGGGGGGGATGAAAAACTGTTTTTT. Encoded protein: CASSPRRGGDEKLFF.

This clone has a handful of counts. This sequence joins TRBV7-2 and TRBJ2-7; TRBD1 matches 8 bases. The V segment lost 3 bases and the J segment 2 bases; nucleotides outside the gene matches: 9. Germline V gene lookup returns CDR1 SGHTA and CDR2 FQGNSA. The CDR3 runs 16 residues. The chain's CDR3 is CASSFQTGGLPYEQYF. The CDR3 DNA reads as TGTGCCAGCAGCTTCCAAACAGGGGGTTTGCCCTACGAGCAGTACTTC.

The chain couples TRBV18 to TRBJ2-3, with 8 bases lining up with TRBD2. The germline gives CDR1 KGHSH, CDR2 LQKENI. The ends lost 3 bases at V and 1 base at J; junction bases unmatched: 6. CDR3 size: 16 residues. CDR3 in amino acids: CASSPGTLAGTDTQYF. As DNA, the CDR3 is TGTGCCAGCTCACCTGGCACACTAGCGGGCACAGATACGCAGTATTTT.

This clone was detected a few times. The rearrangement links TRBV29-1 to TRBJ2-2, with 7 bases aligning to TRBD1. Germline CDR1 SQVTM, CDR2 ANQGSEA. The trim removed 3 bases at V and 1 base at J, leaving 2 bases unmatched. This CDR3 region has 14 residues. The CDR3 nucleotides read TGCAGCGTTGACGACAGGGTGAACACCGGGGAGCTGTTTTTT. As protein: CSVDDRVNTGELFF.

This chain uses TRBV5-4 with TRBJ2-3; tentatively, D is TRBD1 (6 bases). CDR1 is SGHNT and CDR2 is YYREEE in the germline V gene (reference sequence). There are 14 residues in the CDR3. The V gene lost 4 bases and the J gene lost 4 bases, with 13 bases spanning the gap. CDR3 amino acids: CASSLRTAADTQYF. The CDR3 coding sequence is TGTGCCAGCAGCCTGAGGACAGCCGCAGATACGCAGTATTTT.

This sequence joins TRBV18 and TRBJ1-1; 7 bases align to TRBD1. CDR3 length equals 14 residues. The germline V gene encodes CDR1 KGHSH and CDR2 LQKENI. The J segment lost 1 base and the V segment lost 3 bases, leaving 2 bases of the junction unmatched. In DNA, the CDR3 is TGTGCCAGCTCACCGTACAGGGGGAACACTGAAGCTTTCTTT. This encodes CASSPYRGNTEAFF.